This entry concerns a single TCR beta chain. This clonotype was detected many times. Its antigen specificity is not known. Nothing much larger sits one base from this clone, and base qualities are not available. Bulk unsorted tissue served as the source for RNA extraction, and RNA quality was assessed using a NanoDrop ND-1000 and an Agilent 2100. All donors had newly diagnosed lung cancer, had not received prior chemotherapy, and were admitted for thoracic surgery in China between August and November 2014. Patients with previous radiotherapy or chemotherapy, or with another concurrent cancer, were excluded from the study. Surgical tissue pieces of about 1-2.3 cm3 were preserved in RNAlater solution and were kept at -80 degrees C until use. Reading from cysteine to phenylalanine, the CDR3 counts 15 amino acids. Only the CDR3 region is kept as DNA, spanning 45 bases read in frame from base 1. V lost 4 bases and J lost 0 bases; the stretch between them is 11 bases long.

The library was generated by multiplex PCR. For sequencing, an Illumina HiSeq 2500 was employed. TCRbeta libraries were built by three rounds of nested PCR using primers (Table S4), following protocols modified from ARM-PCR. PCR products of 200-500 bp were gel-excised and purified with the QIAquick gel extraction kit before sequencing. The paper's data handling went like this. Trimmomatic was used to clean the reads, FLASH merged the cleaned reads into complete CDR3 sequences, and MiTCR assigned the sequences to V(D)J germline segments. VDJtools was used to compute clonal diversity as the inverse Simpson's index. A read counted as productive if the sequence was in-frame and lacked a premature stop codon. TCRdb handled the public reads itself, with Q25 trimming in fastp and clone calling in MiXCR, and kept productive beta chains. Each CDR3 protein gets just one entry, which takes the most common genes and DNA from the rows behind it. TCRdb assigned the V and J calls; the authors' analysis was not used. The sample table shows approximately 65,000 distinct CDR3 sequences, and just under 60% are seen once. The ten largest account for roughly 21% of the sample.

The sample belongs to a study of tumor and adjacent non-tumor tissue in lung cancer listed by TCRdb under 2018. Looking at the study overall: The cohort included 12 adenocarcinoma, a couple of squamous cell carcinoma and 1 small cell lung cancer patients. For each patient, one tumor sample and one normal lung sample were taken, giving approximately 29 paired specimens that underwent TCRbeta CDR3 sequencing. Sequencing produced about 130,000,000 productive TCRbeta reads in total, an average of approximately 4.2 million reads per sample. Ages among the approximately 15 patients ranged from roughly 30 to 76 years, there were 10 or so men and 5 women, and disease was at TNM stage I to III. The study compared bulk TCRbeta repertoires from lung tumor tissue and matched distant non-tumor lung tissue of roughly 15 lung cancer patients.

The investigation overall reported the following: Significantly higher TCR diversity (inverse Simpson) was observed in tumor tissue than in normal lung tissue (approximately 430 vs 150, P = 0.0075, Mann-Whitney U test). Only approximately 16 patients were included in the cohort, and the need for larger samples and more detailed clinical data was noted by the authors. A significantly larger cumulative share of the repertoire was made up by the top 100 clones in normal lung than in tumor tissue. The methods do not name the sequencing platform or mention unique molecular identifiers. TCR diversity was significantly higher in younger patients, and higher tumor TCR diversity was associated with shorter overall and disease-free survival. Because peripheral blood was not sequenced, blood TCRbeta repertoires in the lung cancer patients of the study were not examined.

The source is a man aged 50-59 years with non-small cell lung cancer. Sequencing was done on a sample of lung tumor tissue. The rearrangement joined TRBV12-3 or TRBV12-4 to TRBJ2-3; the D segment could be TRBD1, given 5 matching bases. This receptor carries the CDR3 CASSSQDPSTDTQYF. At the DNA level, the sequence is TGTGCCAGCAGTTCACAGGACCCTAGCACAGATACGCAGTATTTT.